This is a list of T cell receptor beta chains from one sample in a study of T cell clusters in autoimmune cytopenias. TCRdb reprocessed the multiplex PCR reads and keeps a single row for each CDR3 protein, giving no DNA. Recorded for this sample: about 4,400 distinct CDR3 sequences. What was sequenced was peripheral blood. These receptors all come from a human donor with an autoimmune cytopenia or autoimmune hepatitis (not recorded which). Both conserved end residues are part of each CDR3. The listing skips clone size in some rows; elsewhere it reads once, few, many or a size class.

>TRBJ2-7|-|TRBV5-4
CASSSGAFNEQYF
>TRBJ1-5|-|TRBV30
CAWSPTGTQPQHF
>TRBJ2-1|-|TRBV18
CASSSGTAEQFF
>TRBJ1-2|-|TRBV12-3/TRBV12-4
CASSPNYDRRYGYTF
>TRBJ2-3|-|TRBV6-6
CASSSRLAGSSTDTQYF
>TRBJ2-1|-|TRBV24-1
CATSDSLRVDEQFF
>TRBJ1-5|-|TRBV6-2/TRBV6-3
CASSRRVQQPQHF
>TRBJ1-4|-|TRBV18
CASSPPGPRGEKLFF
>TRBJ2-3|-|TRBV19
CASQGQGRPDTQYF
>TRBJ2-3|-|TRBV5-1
CASKESRGMDTQYF
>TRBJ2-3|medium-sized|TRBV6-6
CASRRDDLDTQYF
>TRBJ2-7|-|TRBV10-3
CAISGTGTSGSYEQYF
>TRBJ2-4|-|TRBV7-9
CASSPGTYIQYF
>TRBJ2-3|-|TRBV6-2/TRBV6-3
CASSWTGTSGADTQYF
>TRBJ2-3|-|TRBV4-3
CASSQGLGADTQYF
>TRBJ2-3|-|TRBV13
CASSPRTPRVGPDTQYF
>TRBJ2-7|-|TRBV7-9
CASSLDLAGEQYF
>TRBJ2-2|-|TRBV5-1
CASSLRLAGSDTGELFF
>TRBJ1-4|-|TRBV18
CASSPDKEKLFF
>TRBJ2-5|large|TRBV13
CASSVPGGETQYF
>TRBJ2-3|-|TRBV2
CASSEGGVETQYF
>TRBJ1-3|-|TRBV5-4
CASSPTGGTGNTIYF
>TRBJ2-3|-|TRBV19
CASSRDRVSTDTQYF
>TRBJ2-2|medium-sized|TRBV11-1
CASSLLQGATGELFF
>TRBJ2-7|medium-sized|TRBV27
CASSSTGTYEQYF
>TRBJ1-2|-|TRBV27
CASRLTGDSGYTF
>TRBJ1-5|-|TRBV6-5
CASRPLLEGNQPQHF
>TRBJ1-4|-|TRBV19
CASMSTANEKLFF
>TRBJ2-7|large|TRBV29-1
CSVAGTGGYEQYF
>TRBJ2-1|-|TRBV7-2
CASSSDSWEDEQFF
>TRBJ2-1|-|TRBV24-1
CATSDWDLEQFF
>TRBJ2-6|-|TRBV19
CASSIAGRIRSGANVLTF
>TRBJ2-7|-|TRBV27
CASSEAGWGIYEQYF
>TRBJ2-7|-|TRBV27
CASSLGAGGAYEQYF
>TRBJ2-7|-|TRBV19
CASSNRGRTYEQYF
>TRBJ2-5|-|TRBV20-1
CSAPWGETQYF
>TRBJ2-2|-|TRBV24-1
CATSDPGTSTGELFF
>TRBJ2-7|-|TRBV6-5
CASSPRDRVYEQYF
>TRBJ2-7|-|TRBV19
CASADRLSYEQYF
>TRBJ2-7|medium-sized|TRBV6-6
CATGRTGGNEQYF
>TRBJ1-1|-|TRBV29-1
CSATGRDTEAFF
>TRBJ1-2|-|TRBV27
CASSRDRGYGYTF
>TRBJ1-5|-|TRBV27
CASSPTGSGNQPQHF
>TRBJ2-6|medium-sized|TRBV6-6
CASSYQEAGANVLTF
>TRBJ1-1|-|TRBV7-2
CASSLVKVGTGGTEAFF
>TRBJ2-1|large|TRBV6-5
CASSYSTSGHNEQFF
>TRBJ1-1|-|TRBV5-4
CASSFPDRKNTEAFF
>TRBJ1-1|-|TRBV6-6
CASSYARNTEAFF
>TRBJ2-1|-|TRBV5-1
CASSFAGSNEQFF
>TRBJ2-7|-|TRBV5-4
CASSWTQGTLEYF
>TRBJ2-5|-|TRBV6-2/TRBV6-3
CASSYNRGLAGGGTETQYF
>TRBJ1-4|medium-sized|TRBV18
CASSPSGELEKLFF
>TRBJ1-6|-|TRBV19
CASSIAQGVSPLHF
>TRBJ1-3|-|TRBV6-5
CASSYSIELSGNTIYF
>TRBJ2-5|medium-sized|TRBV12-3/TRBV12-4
CASSLGGSSRWETQYF
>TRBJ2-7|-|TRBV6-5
CASRNGFSYEQYF
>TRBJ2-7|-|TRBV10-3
CAIASGSYEQYF
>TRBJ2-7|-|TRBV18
CASSPPVLAGGHEQYF
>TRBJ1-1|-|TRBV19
CASSILGGTEAFF
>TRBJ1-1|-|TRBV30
CAWSRQGFSEAFF